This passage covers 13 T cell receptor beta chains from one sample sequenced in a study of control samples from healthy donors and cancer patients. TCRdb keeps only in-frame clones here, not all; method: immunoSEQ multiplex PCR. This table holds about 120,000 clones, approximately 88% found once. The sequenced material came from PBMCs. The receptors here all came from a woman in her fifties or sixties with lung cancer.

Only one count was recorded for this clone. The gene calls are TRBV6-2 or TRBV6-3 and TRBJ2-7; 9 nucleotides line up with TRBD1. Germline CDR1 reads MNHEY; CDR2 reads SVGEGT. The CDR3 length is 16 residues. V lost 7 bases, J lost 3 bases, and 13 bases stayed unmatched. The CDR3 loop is CASTPLDGTGIYEQYF. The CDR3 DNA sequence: TGTGCCAGCACCCCCCTGGACGGGACAGGGATCTACGAGCAGTACTTC.

The CDR3 region has the DNA TGTGCCAGCAGTTCCCCTACGAGCGGAGCAAACACCGGGGAGCTGTTTTTT. Its translation: CASSSPTSGANTGELFF. The chain links TRBV11-3 to TRBJ2-2, with a possible D match to TRBD2 (5 bases). Germline-derived CDR1 and CDR2 are SGHNT and YENEEA. The V gene lost 6 bases and the J gene lost 2 bases, with 19 bases spanning the gap. The CDR3 sequence is 17 residues long.

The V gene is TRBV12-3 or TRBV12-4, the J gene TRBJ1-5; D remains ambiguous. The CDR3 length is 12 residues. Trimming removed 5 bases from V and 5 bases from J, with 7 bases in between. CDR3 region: CASSPTDQPQHF. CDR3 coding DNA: TGTGCCAGCAGTCCGACCGATCAGCCCCAGCATTTT.

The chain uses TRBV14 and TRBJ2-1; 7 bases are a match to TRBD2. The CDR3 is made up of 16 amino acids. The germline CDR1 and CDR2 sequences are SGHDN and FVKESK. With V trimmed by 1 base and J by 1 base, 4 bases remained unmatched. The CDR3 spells CASSQVGGKSYNEQFF. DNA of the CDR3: TGTGCCAGCAGCCAAGTCGGGGGGAAATCCTACAATGAGCAGTTCTTC.

In DNA, the CDR3 is TGTGCCAGCAGCCTAGCGGGAGGCGACGGGGAGCTGTTTTTT. The encoded protein is CASSLAGGDGELFF. The chain employs TRBV9 and TRBJ2-2; the match to TRBD2 covers 11 bases. Germline V gene data show CDR1 as SGDLS and CDR2 as YYNGEE. The CDR3 spans 14 residues. V trimming: 4 bases; J trimming: 7 bases; junction bases outside the gene matches: 3.

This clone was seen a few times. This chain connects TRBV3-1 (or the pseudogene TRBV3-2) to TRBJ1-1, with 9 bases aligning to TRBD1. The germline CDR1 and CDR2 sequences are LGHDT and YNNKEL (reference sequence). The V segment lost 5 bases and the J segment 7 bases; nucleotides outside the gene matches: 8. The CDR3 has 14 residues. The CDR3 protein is CASSIQGANVEAFF. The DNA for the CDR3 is TGTGCCAGCAGCATACAGGGGGCAAACGTTGAAGCTTTCTTT.

The CDR3: CARSLFDSMNTEAFF. CDR3 DNA: TGTGCCAGAAGCTTATTTGACTCCATGAACACTGAAGCTTTCTTT. The genes are TRBV5-3 and TRBJ1-1; D gene uncertain. TRBV5-3 is marked as an open reading frame, function uncertain. Trimming removed 2 bases from V and 0 bases from J, with 11 bases in between. The CDR3 length is 15 residues.

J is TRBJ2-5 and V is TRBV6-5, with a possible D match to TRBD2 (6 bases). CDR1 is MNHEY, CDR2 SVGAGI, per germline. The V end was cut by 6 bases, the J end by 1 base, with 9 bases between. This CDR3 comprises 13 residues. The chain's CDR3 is CASRTAGQETQYF. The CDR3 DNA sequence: TGTGCCAGCAGGACAGCGGGCCAAGAGACCCAGTACTTC.

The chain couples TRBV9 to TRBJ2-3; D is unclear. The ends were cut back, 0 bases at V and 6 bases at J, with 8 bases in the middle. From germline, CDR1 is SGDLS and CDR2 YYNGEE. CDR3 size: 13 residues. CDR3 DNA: TGTGCCAGCAGCGTAGCTCAGCTGGATACGCAGTATTTT. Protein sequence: CASSVAQLDTQYF.

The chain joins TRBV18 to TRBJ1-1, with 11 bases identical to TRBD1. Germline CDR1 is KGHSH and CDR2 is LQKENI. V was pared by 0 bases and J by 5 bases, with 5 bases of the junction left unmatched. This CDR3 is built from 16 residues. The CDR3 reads CASSPPVGTGGTEAFF. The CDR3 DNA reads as TGTGCCAGCTCACCACCTGTAGGGACAGGGGGTACTGAAGCTTTCTTT.

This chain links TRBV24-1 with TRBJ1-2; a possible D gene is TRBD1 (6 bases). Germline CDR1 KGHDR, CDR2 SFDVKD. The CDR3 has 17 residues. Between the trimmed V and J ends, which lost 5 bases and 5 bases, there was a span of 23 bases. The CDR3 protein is CATSGPSGPGAQYGYTF. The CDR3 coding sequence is TGTGCCACCAGTGGTCCTTCCGGACCGGGGGCGCAATATGGCTACACCTTC.

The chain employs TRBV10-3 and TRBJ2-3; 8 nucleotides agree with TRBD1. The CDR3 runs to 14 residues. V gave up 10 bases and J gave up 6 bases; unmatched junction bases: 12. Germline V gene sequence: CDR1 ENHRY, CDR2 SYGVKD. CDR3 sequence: CATQGQGGLDTQYF. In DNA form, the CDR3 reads TGTGCCACTCAAGGACAGGGAGGATTGGATACGCAGTATTTT.

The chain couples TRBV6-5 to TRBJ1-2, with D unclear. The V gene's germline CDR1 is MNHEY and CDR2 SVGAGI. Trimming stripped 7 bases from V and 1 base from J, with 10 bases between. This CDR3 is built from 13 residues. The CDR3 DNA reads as TGTGCCAGCACAGACCCGTTTAACTATGGCTACACCTTC. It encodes CASTDPFNYGYTF.